The 20 T cell receptor beta chains below come from one sample, sequenced in a study of CD8 T cells in ankylosing spondylitis. TCRdb independently ran MiXCR on the 5' RACE reads; one entry per CDR3 protein. The repertoire holds about 350,000 distinct CDR3 sequences, with about 20% as singletons. Sample: blood, either unsorted or a sorted T cell fraction (not recorded which). These receptor sequences come from a male donor with ankylosing spondylitis or in good health (not recorded which).

The chain has TRBV4-1 and TRBJ1-1; the D gene is possibly TRBD1 (5 bases). Trimming removed 7 bases at V and 1 base at J, with 13 bases between. The CDR3 loop spans 14 amino acids. Per germline, CDR1 MGHRA and CDR2 YSYEKL. In DNA form, the CDR3 reads TGCGCCAGCACCTACAACGGGGCGAACACTGAAGCTTTCTTT. Protein: CASTYNGANTEAFF.

Only a few counts were recorded for this clonotype. The CDR3 sequence: CAWRGTGRDYGYTF. The CDR3 bases are TGTGCCTGGAGGGGGACCGGGAGGGACTATGGCTACACCTTC. The V call is TRBV30, the J call TRBJ1-2, with D perhaps matching TRBD1 (5 bases). The germline V gene encodes CDR1 GTSNPN and CDR2 SVGIG (reference sequence). V shed 3 bases and J shed 3 bases, with 14 bases lying between them. This CDR3 is 14 amino acids long.

The CDR3 is CASSPGEGAKNIQYF. CDR3 DNA sequence: TGTGCCAGCAGCCCTGGGGAGGGTGCCAAAAACATTCAGTACTTC. The chain recombines TRBV6-1 with TRBJ2-4, with 7 bases aligning to TRBD2. The ends lost 6 bases at V and 1 base at J; junction bases unmatched: 6. The CDR3 is made up of 15 amino acids. The V gene's germline CDR1 is MNHNS and CDR2 SASEGT.

This sequence joins TRBV7-9 and TRBJ1-3; D gene uncertain. This CDR3 is 16 amino acids long. Germline CDR1 and CDR2: SEHNR and FQNEAQ (reference sequence). The V and J ends lost 2 bases and 2 bases respectively, with 13 bases between them. The chain's CDR3 is CASSLNSVKPGNTIYF. The CDR3 nucleotides read TGTGCCAGCAGCTTAAACAGCGTCAAACCTGGAAACACCATATATTTT.

The J gene is TRBJ2-7, the V gene TRBV6-2 or TRBV6-3, with 11 nucleotides matching TRBD2. Germline V CDR1 and CDR2: MNHEY, SVGEGT. This CDR3 is 17 amino acids long. Trimming took 6 bases from V and 3 from J; bases not matched to a gene: 13. CDR3 in DNA: TGTGCCAGCAGCAGCACTACCCTAGCGGGGGGAGTCTACGAGCAGTACTTC. This gives the protein CASSSTTLAGGVYEQYF.

The V and J genes are TRBV28 and TRBJ2-7; D remains unclear. This CDR3 has 15 residues. From germline, CDR1 is MDHEN and CDR2 SYDVKM. Trimming cost V 3 bases and J 0 bases, with 12 bases left between them. CDR3 sequence reads: CASSFRETNSYEQYF. CDR3 DNA sequence: TGTGCCAGCAGTTTTAGAGAGACAAACTCCTACGAGCAGTACTTC.

This clonotype came up a few times. V is TRBV21-1 and J is TRBJ2-2; the table gives TRBD1 as D, unverified against the DNA. TRBV21-1 represents a pseudogene. This CDR3 has 15 residues. This chain's CDR3 is CASSRGQMNTGELFF. The CDR3 region has the DNA TGTGCCAGCAGCCGCGGACAGATGAACACCGGGGAGCTGTTTTTT.

The chain has TRBV3-1 and TRBJ2-3; TRBD2 agrees at 8 bases. V trimming: 7 bases; J trimming: 4 bases; junction bases outside the gene matches: 10. CDR1 is LGHDT and CDR2 is YNNKEL in the germline V gene (reference sequence). The CDR3 has 15 amino acids. The CDR3 DNA follows: TGTGCCAGCATCCCCCGGGGGGGCGGCCCAGATACGCAGTATTTT. It encodes CASIPRGGGPDTQYF.

This clonotype has a handful of counts. The rearrangement uses TRBV27 and TRBJ1-6; TRBD1 is a possible D gene (5 bases). CDR1 is MNHEY and CDR2 is SMNVEV in the germline V gene (reference sequence). The CDR3 consists of 16 residues. V lost 3 bases and J 1 base, leaving 10 bases between the germline ends. The CDR3 DNA reads TGTGCCAGCAGTTTTTGGGGGAATTCCTATAATTCACCCCTCCACTTT. As protein: CASSFWGNSYNSPLHF.

The V gene is TRBV5-1, the J gene TRBJ1-6; D unclear. The CDR3 contains 15 residues. Germline V gene data show CDR1 as SGHRS and CDR2 as YFSETQ. V dropped 4 bases and J dropped 7 bases, with 15 bases sitting between them. This CDR3 reads CASSPPGVGNSPLHF. In nucleotides, the CDR3 is TGCGCCAGCAGCCCTCCCGGGGTGGGCAATTCACCCCTCCACTTT.

The chain links TRBV12-3 or TRBV12-4 to TRBJ1-2; 7 bases match TRBD1. V was pared by 6 bases and J by 8 bases, with 12 bases of the junction left unmatched. The CDR3 is 14 residues long. CDR3 sequence (DNA): TGTGCCAGCAGCCCAGGGGGAGGGCTCTACGGCTACACCTTC. It specifies CASSPGGGLYGYTF.

Only a few counts were recorded for this clonotype. This chain uses TRBV9 with TRBJ2-3; TRBD2 aligns across 9 bases. Trimming removed 4 bases from V and 3 bases from J; junction bases left unmatched: 6. Germline loops: CDR1 SGDLS, CDR2 YYNGEE. The CDR3 runs 15 residues. CDR3: CASSLSGGPTDTQYF. CDR3 nucleotides: TGTGCCAGCAGCTTGAGCGGGGGGCCTACAGATACGCAGTATTTT. The variable domain in full, with the rest retrieved from reference TRBV9 and TRBJ2-3, is DSGVTQTPKHLITATGQRVTLRCSPRSGDLSVYWYQQSLDQGLQFLIQYYNGEERAKGNILERFSAQQFPDLHSELNLSSLELGDSALYFCASSLSGGPTDTQYFGPGTRLTVL.

V is TRBV12-3 or TRBV12-4 and J is TRBJ2-1, with D unresolved. This CDR3 is 12 amino acids long. Trimming took 5 bases from V and 7 from J, leaving 9 bases between them. The CDR3 DNA reads TGTGCCAGCAGTAAGCAGCTGAATGAGCAGTTCTTC. Translation gives CASSKQLNEQFF.

This chain connects TRBV7-8 to TRBJ1-4; possibly TRBD1 for D (5 bases). Trimming took 1 base from V and 7 from J, leaving 10 bases between them. The CDR3 has 14 residues. The V gene's germline CDR1 is SGHVS and CDR2 FQNEAQ. The DNA of the CDR3 is TGTGCCAGCAGCTTAGGTCCGGGGGGTGAAAAACTGTTTTTT. Translating gives CASSLGPGGEKLFF.

This clonotype was seen only a few times. The genes are TRBV7-9 and TRBJ1-1; a possible D gene is TRBD1 (5 bases). The CDR3 is 15 residues long. CDR1 and CDR2 (germline): SEHNR, FQNEAQ (reference sequence). V lost 5 bases to trimming and J lost 1 base, with 14 bases between them. CDR3 amino acids: CASSDAGWQNTEAFF. DNA for the CDR3: TGTGCCAGCAGCGATGCAGGGTGGCAGAACACTGAAGCTTTCTTT.

This clonotype was seen a handful of times. The chain links TRBV7-9 to TRBJ1-1; a possible D gene is TRBD1 (6 bases). The germline V and J ends were trimmed by 2 bases and 8 bases, with 15 bases remaining between them. Germline V CDR1 and CDR2: SEHNR, FQNEAQ (reference sequence). This CDR3 is 14 amino acids long. The CDR3 here is CASSLWVGATEAFF. CDR3 in DNA: TGTGCCAGCAGCTTATGGGTGGGGGCCACCGAAGCTTTCTTT.

Details on this clonotype: The junction shows a germline mismatch at one end, possibly a read error. The chain uses TRBV4-1 and TRBJ2-3; a weak D match, TRBD1 (5 bases). This CDR3 has 16 amino acids. Germline CDR1 is MGHRA and CDR2 is YSYEKL. The CDR3 loop reads CASSQDQGGTTDTQYF. The CDR3 nucleotides are TGCGCCAGCAGCCAAGATCAGGGCGGAACCACAGATACACAGTATTTT.

CDR3 in amino acids: CASSERDSPRYEQYF. CDR3 DNA sequence: TGTGCCAGCAGTGAGCGGGACAGCCCTCGTTACGAGCAGTACTTC. The chain is built from TRBV2 and TRBJ2-7; possible D gene TRBD1, 7 bases. The CDR3 spans 15 residues. CDR1 is SNHLY and CDR2 is FYNNEI in the germline V gene. The ends were cut back, 3 bases at V and 4 bases at J, with 16 bases in the middle.

V and J are TRBV7-8 and TRBJ2-5; 11 bases are a match to TRBD2. Germline CDR1 reads SGHVS; CDR2 reads FQNEAQ. The CDR3 runs to 16 residues. J was trimmed by 2 bases and V by 4 bases; bases with no gene match: 6. DNA for the CDR3: TGTGCCAGCAGCTCACGACTAGCGGGGCTTCAAGAGACCCAGTACTTC. This translates into CASSSRLAGLQETQYF.

The sample holds a few counts of this clonotype. The chain employs TRBV29-1 and TRBJ2-1; 10 bases fit TRBD1. CDR3 length equals 16 residues. Unmatched junction bases numbered 13, after V lost 3 bases and J lost 8 bases. The germline gives CDR1 SQVTM, CDR2 ANQGSEA. CDR3 bases: TGCAGCGTTGACGCTTCCGGGACAGGGGTACCGGATGAGCAGTTCTTC. Translation: CSVDASGTGVPDEQFF.